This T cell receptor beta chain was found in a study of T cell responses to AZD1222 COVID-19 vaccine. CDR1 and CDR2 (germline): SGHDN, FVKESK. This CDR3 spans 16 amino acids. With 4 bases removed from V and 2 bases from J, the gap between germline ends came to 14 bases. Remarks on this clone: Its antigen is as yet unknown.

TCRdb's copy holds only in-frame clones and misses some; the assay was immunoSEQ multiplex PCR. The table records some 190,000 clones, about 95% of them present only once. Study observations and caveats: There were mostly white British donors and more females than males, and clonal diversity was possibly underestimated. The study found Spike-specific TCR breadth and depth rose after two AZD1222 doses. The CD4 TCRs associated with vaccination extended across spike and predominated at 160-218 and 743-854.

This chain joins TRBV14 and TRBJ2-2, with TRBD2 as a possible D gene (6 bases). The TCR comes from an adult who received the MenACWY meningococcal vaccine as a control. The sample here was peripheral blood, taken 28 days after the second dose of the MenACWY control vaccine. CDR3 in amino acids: CASSRFGGHNTGELFF. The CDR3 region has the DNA TGTGCCAGCAGCCGATTTGGAGGGCACAACACCGGGGAGCTGTTTTTT.